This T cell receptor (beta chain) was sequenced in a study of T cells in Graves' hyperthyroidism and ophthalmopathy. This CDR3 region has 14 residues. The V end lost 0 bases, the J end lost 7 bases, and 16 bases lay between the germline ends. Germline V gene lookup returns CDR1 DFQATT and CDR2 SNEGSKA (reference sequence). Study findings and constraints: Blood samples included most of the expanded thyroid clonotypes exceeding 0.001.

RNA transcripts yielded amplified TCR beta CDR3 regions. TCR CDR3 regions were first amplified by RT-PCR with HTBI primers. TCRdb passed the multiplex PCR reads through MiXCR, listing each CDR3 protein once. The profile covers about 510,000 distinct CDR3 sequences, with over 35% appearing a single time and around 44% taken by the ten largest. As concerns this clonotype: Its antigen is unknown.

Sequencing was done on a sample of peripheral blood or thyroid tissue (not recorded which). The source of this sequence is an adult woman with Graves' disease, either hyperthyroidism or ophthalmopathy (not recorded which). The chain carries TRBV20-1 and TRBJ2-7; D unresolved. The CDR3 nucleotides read TGCAGTGCTAGAGAGTGGCAGACTTCGAAAGAGCAGTACTTC. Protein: CSAREWQTSKEQYF.